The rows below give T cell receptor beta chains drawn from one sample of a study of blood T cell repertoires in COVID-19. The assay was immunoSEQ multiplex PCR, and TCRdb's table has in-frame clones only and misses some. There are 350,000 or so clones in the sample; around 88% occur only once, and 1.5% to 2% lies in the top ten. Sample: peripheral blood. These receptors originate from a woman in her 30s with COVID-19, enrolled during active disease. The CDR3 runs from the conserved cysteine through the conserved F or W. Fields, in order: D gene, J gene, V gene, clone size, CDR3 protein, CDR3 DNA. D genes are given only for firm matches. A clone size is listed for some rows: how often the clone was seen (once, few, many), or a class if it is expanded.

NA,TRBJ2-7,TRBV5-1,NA,CASRGGSYEQYF,TGCGCCAGCAGGGGGGGTTCCTACGAGCAGTACTTC
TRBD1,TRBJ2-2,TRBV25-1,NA,CASSDSRQGDTGELFF,TGTGCCAGCAGTGATAGTAGACAGGGGGACACCGGGGAGCTGTTTTTT
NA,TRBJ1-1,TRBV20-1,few,CSASEQIMNTEAFF,TGCAGTGCTAGTGAGCAGATAATGAACACTGAAGCTTTCTTT
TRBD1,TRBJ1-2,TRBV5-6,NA,CASSLSGTGSSWGYTF,TGTGCCAGCAGCCTGTCCGGGACAGGGTCATCTTGGGGCTACACCTTC
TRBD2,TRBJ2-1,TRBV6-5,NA,CASSPFGGYNEQFF,TGTGCCAGCAGCCCCTTCGGGGGGTACAATGAGCAGTTCTTC
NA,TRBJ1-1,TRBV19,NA,CASSAGLYTEAFF,TGTGCCAGTAGTGCAGGGCTGTACACTGAAGCTTTCTTT
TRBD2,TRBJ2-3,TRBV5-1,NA,CASSLVLAVTDTQYF,TGCGCCAGCAGCTTGGTTCTAGCGGTAACAGATACGCAGTATTTT
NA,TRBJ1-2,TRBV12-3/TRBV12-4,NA,CASSYRRYGYTF,TGTGCCAGCAGTTACAGGCGGTATGGCTACACCTTC
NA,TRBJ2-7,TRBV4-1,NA,CASSQVETGPYEQYF,TGCGCCAGCAGCCAAGTGGAGACAGGACCCTACGAGCAGTACTTC
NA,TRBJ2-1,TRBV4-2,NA,CASSAQEGETYNEQFF,TGTGCCAGCAGCGCCCAAGAGGGGGAAACGTACAATGAGCAGTTCTTC
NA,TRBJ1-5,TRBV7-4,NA,CASSLGEPRSNQPQHF,TGTGCCAGCAGCTTAGGGGAGCCTAGGAGCAATCAGCCCCAGCATTTT
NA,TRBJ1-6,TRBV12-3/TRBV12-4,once,CASSFSQDSPLHF,TGTGCCAGCAGTTTTAGTCAAGATTCACCCCTCCACTTT
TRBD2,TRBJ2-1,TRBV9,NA,CASSVTLAEWGNEQFF,TGTGCCAGCAGCGTAACTCTAGCGGAGTGGGGGAATGAGCAGTTCTTC
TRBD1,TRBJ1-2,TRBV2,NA,CASMDRGGSYGYTF,TGTGCCAGCATGGACAGGGGAGGAAGCTATGGCTACACCTTC
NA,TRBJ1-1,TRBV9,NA,CASSAFLTEAFF,TGTGCCAGCAGCGCCTTTCTGACTGAAGCTTTCTTT
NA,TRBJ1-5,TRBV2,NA,CASRHPSSNQPQHF,TGTGCCAGCAGGCACCCTAGTAGCAATCAGCCCCAGCATTTT
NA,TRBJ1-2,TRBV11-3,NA,CASSLGGRRTF,TGTGCCAGCAGCTTGGGCGGTAGGAGGACCTTC
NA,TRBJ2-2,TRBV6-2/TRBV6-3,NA,CASSSQGYLVLELFF,TGTGCCAGCAGTTCCCAGGGGTATCTAGTTCTGGAGCTGTTTTTT
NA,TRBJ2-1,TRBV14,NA,CASSAGGSYNEQFF,TGTGCCAGCAGCGCCGGGGGCTCCTACAATGAGCAGTTCTTC
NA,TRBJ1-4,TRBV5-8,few,CASSLYKGRSEKLFF,TGTGCCAGCAGCTTGTATAAAGGGAGAAGTGAAAAACTGTTTTTT
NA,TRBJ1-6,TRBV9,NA,CASSSGDRVFSSYNSPLHF,TGTGCCAGCAGCTCTGGAGACAGAGTATTTAGCTCCTATAATTCACCCCTCCACTTT
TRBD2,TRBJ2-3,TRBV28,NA,CASSTAGDRTDTQYF,TGTGCCAGCAGTACAGCGGGGGACCGCACAGATACGCAGTATTTT
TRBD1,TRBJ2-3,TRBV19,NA,CASSGTGVYTDTQYF,TGTGCCAGTAGCGGGACAGGGGTGTACACAGATACGCAGTATTTT
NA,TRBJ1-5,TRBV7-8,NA,CASSFGVNQPQHF,TGTGCCAGCAGCTTCGGGGTAAATCAGCCCCAGCATTTT
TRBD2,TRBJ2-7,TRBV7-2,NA,CASSLGVSGGEAQYF,TGTGCCAGCAGCTTAGGGGTGAGCGGGGGGGAGGCGCAGTACTTC
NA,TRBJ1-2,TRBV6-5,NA,CASIGGSSAYGYTF,TGTGCCAGTATCGGGGGGTCCAGTGCCTATGGCTACACCTTC
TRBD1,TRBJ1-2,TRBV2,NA,CASREGQGIYGYTF,TGTGCCAGCAGGGAGGGACAGGGGATCTATGGCTACACCTTC
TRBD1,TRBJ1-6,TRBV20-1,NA,CSASEGAGSPLHF,TGCAGTGCTAGTGAGGGGGCAGGGTCACCCCTCCACTTT
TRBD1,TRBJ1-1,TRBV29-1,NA,CSILKGALNTEAFF,TGCAGCATCTTAAAGGGGGCTTTGAACACTGAAGCTTTCTTT
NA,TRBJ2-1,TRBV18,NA,CASSRPRLTVGPGRNEQFF,TGTGCCAGCTCACGACCACGACTTACCGTCGGCCCTGGGAGAAATGAGCAGTTCTTC
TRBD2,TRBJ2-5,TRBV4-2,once,CASSQDRGGGGTQETQYF,TGTGCCAGCAGCCAAGATCGAGGTGGCGGGGGGACCCAAGAGACCCAGTACTTC
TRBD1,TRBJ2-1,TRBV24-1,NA,CATSDTPDRADEQFF,TGTGCCACCAGTGATACTCCGGACAGGGCTGATGAGCAGTTCTTC
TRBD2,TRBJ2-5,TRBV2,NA,CASSEIAGGEEETQYF,TGTGCCAGCAGTGAAATCGCGGGGGGGGAAGAAGAGACCCAGTACTTC
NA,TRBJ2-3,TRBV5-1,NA,CASSRRTAASTDTQYF,TGCGCCAGCAGTCGTCGTACAGCTGCTAGCACAGATACGCAGTATTTT
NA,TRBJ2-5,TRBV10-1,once,CASSEMRPPGETQYF,TGCGCCAGCAGTGAGATGCGGCCACCCGGTGAGACCCAGTACTTC
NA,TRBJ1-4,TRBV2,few,CASSDTLRNEKLFF,TGTGCCAGCAGTGACACCCTACGCAATGAAAAACTGTTTTTT
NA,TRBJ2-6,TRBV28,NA,CASSKGQSGLGWPGANVLTF,TGTGCCAGCAGTAAGGGGCAGAGCGGGTTGGGCTGGCCCGGGGCCAACGTCCTGACTTTC
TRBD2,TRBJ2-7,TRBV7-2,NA,CASSAPSGGARYEQYF,TGTGCCAGCAGCGCCCCCAGCGGGGGGGCCCGGTACGAGCAGTACTTC
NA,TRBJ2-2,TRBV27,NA,CASSPSRGELFF,TGTGCCAGCAGTCCCAGTCGCGGGGAGCTGTTTTTT
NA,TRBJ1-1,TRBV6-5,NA,CASKPVSLNTEAFF,TGTGCCAGCAAACCAGTGTCCTTGAACACTGAAGCTTTCTTT
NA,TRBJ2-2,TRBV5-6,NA,CASSLDPRNTGELFF,TGTGCCAGCAGCTTGGATCCCAGGAACACCGGGGAGCTGTTTTTT
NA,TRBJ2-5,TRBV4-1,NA,CASSQGEAQTQETQYF,TGCGCCAGCAGCCAAGGGGAGGCCCAAACCCAAGAGACCCAGTACTTC
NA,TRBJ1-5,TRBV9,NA,CASPGHHAQPQHF,TGTGCCTCACCGGGACATCATGCTCAGCCCCAGCATTTT
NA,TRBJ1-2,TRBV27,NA,CASYSGGGYTF,TGTGCCAGCTACTCGGGGGGTGGCTACACCTTC